The 5 T cell receptor beta chains reported below all come from one sample, sequenced in a study of regulatory T cells in long-lasting Graves disease. Arm-PCR of CDR3 regions and iRepertoire HTBI primers were used to build TCR beta libraries. A single record per CDR3 protein comes from TCRdb applying MiXCR to the multiplex PCR reads. The sample yields around 400,000 distinct CDR3 sequences, 12% seen once. Time point given: newly diagnosed GD, antithyroid drugs for less than 3 months. PBMC RNA was the source of the TCR library. These data are also associated with another study on T cells in Graves' hyperthyroidism and ophthalmopathy.

The starting material was peripheral blood mononuclear cells (PBMCs), obtained at new diagnosis, from a patient treated with antithyroid drugs. The receptors derive from a woman younger than 35 with Graves disease.

The chain joins TRBV4-1 to TRBJ2-1; TRBD2 agrees at 9 bases. Germline trimming cut 3 bases from V and 4 bases from J; bases unmatched to any gene: 10. The germline V gene has CDR1 MGHRA and CDR2 YSYEKL. The CDR3 extends over 17 amino acids. DNA for the CDR3: TGCGCCAGCAGCCAGTCAATAGCGGGAGAGTTGTACAATGAGCAGTTCTTC. Translated, it gives CASSQSIAGELYNEQFF.

This clonotype was detected many times. The chain employs TRBV6-1 and TRBJ1-2; 9 nucleotides match TRBD1. The V and J ends lost 5 bases and 7 bases, in that order; junction bases with no gene match: 20. The germline gives CDR1 MNHNS, CDR2 SASEGT. The CDR3 is 18 residues long. The CDR3 coding sequence is TGTGCCAGCAGTCACGGACGAGAGTACAGGGGGCTGTCGGGTGGCTACACCTTC. Protein product: CASSHGREYRGLSGGYTF.

This clonotype occurred many times. The chain links TRBV7-9 to TRBJ2-2; 12 nucleotides align to TRBD1. After removal of 6 bases from V and 3 bases from J, the junction contained 20 bases not matched to a gene. Per germline, CDR1 SEHNR and CDR2 FQNEAQ (reference sequence). The CDR3 has 21 residues. CDR3 DNA: TGTGCCAGCAGATATAGAACCGGGACAGGGGGCTCTTTGAAAGACACCGGGGAGCTGTTTTTT. It is translated as CASRYRTGTGGSLKDTGELFF.

This clonotype was seen many times. The gene calls are TRBV7-6 and TRBJ2-1, with 11 bases matching TRBD2. The V gene's germline CDR1 is SGHVS and CDR2 FNYEAQ. Unmatched junction bases numbered 8, after V lost 4 bases and J lost 6 bases. This CDR3 is built from 16 residues. The CDR3 is CASSSLSGRATNEQFF. DNA for the CDR3: TGTGCCAGCAGCTCCCTTAGCGGGAGGGCTACCAATGAGCAGTTCTTC.

Ten or more counts support this clonotype. This chain uses TRBV20-1 with TRBJ2-1; D might be TRBD1 or TRBD2, each matching 7 bases. V lost 3 bases and J 1 base, leaving 19 bases between the germline ends. The CDR3 is 17 amino acids. CDR1 and CDR2 from the germline V gene are DFQATT and SNEGSKA (reference sequence). CDR3 in DNA: TGCAGTGCTAGGGTCGCAGGGGGGGAAAGTTCCTACAATGAGCAGTTCTTC. This gives the protein CSARVAGGESSYNEQFF.